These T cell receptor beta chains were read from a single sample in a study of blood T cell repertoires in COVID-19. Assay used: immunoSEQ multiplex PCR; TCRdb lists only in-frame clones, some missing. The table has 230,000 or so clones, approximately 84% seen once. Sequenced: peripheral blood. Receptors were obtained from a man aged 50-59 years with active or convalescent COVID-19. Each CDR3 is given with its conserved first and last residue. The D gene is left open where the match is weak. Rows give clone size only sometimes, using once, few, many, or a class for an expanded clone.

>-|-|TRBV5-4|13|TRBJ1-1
CASSLEQVAEAFF
TGTGCCAGCAGCTTGGAACAGGTTGCTGAAGCTTTCTTT
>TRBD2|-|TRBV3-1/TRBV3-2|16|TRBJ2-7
CASSPKRASGGYEQYF
TGTGCCAGCAGCCCAAAGAGGGCTAGCGGGGGATACGAGCAGTACTTC
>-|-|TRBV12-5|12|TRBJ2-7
CASGSTGIEQYF
TGTGCTAGTGGGTCGACAGGTATCGAGCAGTACTTC
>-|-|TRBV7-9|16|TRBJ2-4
CASSARPTGSKNIQYF
TGTGCCAGCAGCGCACGGCCGACTGGTTCCAAAAACATTCAGTACTTC
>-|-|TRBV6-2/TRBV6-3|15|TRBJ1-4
CASSRGLGSDEKLFF
TGTGCCAGCAGCAGGGGACTTGGAAGCGATGAAAAACTGTTTTTT
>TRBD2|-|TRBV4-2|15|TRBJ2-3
CASRTSGGSTDTQYF
TGTGCCAGCAGGACTAGCGGGGGTAGCACAGATACGCAGTATTTT
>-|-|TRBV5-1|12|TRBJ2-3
CASRSSTDTQYF
TGCGCCAGCAGGTCTAGCACAGATACGCAGTATTTT
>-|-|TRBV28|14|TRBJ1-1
CASSPDSPTSEAFF
TGTGCCAGCAGCCCGGACAGCCCCACATCGGAAGCTTTCTTT
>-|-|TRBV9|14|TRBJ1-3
CASSPRGGRDTIYF
TGTGCCAGCAGCCCTCGGGGAGGGCGGGACACCATATATTTT
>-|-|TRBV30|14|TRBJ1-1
CAWAPSGGPTEAFF
TGTGCCTGGGCTCCCTCCGGGGGGCCCACTGAAGCTTTCTTT
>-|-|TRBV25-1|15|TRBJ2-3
CASSAFDRHTDTQYF
TGTGCCAGCAGTGCTTTCGACAGGCACACAGATACGCAGTATTTT
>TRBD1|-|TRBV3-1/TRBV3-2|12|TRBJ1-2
CASQQGPYGYTF
TGTGCCAGTCAACAGGGGCCCTATGGCTACACCTTC
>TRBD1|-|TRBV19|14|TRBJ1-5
CASKLGQGRQPQHF
TGTGCCAGTAAACTCGGACAGGGACGCCAGCCCCAGCATTTT
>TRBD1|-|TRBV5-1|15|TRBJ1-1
CASSPPAGGNTEAFF
TGCGCCAGCAGCCCCCCAGCAGGGGGGAACACTGAAGCTTTCTTT
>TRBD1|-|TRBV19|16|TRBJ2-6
CASNHRGSSGANVLTF
TGTGCCAGCAATCACAGGGGTAGCTCTGGGGCCAACGTCCTGACTTTC
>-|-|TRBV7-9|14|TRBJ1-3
CASSFETTGNTIYF
TGTGCCAGCAGCTTTGAGACAACTGGAAACACCATATATTTT
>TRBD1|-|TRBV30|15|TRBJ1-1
CAGRRTGTINTEAFF
TGTGCCGGAAGAAGGACAGGGACAATTAACACTGAAGCTTTCTTT
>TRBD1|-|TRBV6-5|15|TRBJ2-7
CASRGTALSSYEQYF
TGTGCCAGCAGAGGGACAGCGCTTAGCTCCTACGAGCAGTACTTC
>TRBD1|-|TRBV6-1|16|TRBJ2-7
CASSAIRTGLLYEQYF
TGTGCCAGCAGTGCGATCAGGACAGGGCTCCTCTACGAGCAGTACTTC
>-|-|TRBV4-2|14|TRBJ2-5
CASSQEPGEETQYF
TGTGCCAGCAGCCAAGAACCAGGGGAGGAGACCCAGTACTTC
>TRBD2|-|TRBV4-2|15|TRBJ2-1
CASSPGTSGYNEQFF
TGTGCCAGCAGCCCGGGGACTAGCGGATACAATGAGCAGTTCTTC
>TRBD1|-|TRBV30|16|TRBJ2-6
CAWSVGQGPGANVLTF
TGTGCCTGGAGTGTGGGACAGGGACCTGGGGCCAACGTCCTGACTTTC
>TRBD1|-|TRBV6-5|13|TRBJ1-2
CASSSTGNYGYTF
TGTGCCAGCAGTTCGACAGGGAACTATGGCTACACCTTC
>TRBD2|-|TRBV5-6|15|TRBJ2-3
CASSMGLAGEDTQYF
TGTGCCAGCAGCATGGGGCTAGCGGGGGAAGATACGCAGTATTTT
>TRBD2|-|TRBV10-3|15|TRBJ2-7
CAISPTSGVHYEQYF
TGTGCCATCAGTCCGACTAGCGGGGTTCACTACGAGCAGTACTTC
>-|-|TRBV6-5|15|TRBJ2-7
CASSYSKDSAYEQYF
TGTGCCAGCAGTTACTCGAAGGACAGCGCCTACGAGCAGTACTTC
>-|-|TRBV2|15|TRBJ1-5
CASSLGGFGNQPQHF
TGTGCCAGCAGTCTAGGGGGTTTCGGCAATCAGCCCCAGCATTTT
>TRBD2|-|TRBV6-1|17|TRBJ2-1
CASSAQAAGGTYNEQFF
TGTGCCAGCAGTGCTCAAGCCGCGGGGGGGACCTACAATGAGCAGTTCTTC
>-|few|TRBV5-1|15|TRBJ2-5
CASSLATGGGETQYF
TGCGCCAGCAGCTTAGCTACTGGGGGCGGAGAGACCCAGTACTTC
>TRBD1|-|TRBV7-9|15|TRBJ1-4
CASSSTGQANEKLFF
TGTGCCAGCAGCAGCACGGGACAGGCGAATGAAAAACTGTTTTTT
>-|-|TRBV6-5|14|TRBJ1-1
CASSSTGSATEAFF
TGTGCCAGCAGTTCGACAGGTTCGGCCACTGAAGCTTTCTTT
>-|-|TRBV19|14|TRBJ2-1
CASRSGSSYNEQFF
TGTGCCAGTAGGAGCGGTTCCTCCTACAATGAGCAGTTCTTC
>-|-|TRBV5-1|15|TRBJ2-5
CASSLGGLSQETQYF
TGCGCCAGCAGCTTGGGTGGACTATCACAAGAGACCCAGTACTTC
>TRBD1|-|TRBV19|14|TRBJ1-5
CASDQTGTGFSQHF
TGTGCCAGCGACCAAACCGGGACAGGATTTAGCCAGCATTTT
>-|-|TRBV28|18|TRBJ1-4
CASSSRLPGIVTNEKLFF
TGTGCCAGCAGTTCCCGACTTCCCGGGATTGTAACTAATGAAAAACTGTTTTTT
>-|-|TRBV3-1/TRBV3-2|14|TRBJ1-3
CASSPLAQGRTIYF
TGTGCCAGCAGCCCCCTTGCGCAGGGAAGAACCATATATTTT